These 12 T cell receptor beta chains share one sample of origin, sequenced in a study of high-grade serous ovarian cancer treatment subgroups. Tumor tissue was taken before any definitive surgery or chemotherapy was given. Some clones are missing from TCRdb's copy, which holds only in-frame ones; the method was immunoSEQ multiplex PCR. The table shows 2,500 to 3,000 clones, with about two thirds occurring only once. Sequenced material: tumor tissue. The origin of the receptors is a human donor with high-grade serous ovarian cancer.

The rearrangement uses TRBV11-2 and TRBJ2-5, with TRBD2 matching over 9 bases. With V trimmed by 0 bases and J by 4 bases, 12 bases remained unmatched. The germline V gene has CDR1 SGHAT and CDR2 FQNNGV. The CDR3 is 18 amino acids. Written as DNA, the CDR3 is TGTGCCAGCAGCTTAGAGTTGGCTAGCGGGATCAATCCAGAGACCCAGTACTTC. It is translated as CASSLELASGINPETQYF.

The chain uses TRBV5-4 and TRBJ2-5, with TRBD1 identical over 8 bases. The end of the DNA fits TRBJ2-7 better, so the J call may be wrong. CDR3 length: 16 amino acids. Per germline, CDR1 SGHNT and CDR2 YYREEE (reference sequence). The CDR3: CASSPENPGQVYEQYF. For the CDR3, the DNA is TGTGCCAGCAGCCCCGAAAATCCGGGACAGGTATACGAGCAGTACTTC.

This sequence joins TRBV28 and TRBJ2-1; 11 bases fit TRBD2. The CDR3 spans 16 residues. Unmatched junction bases numbered 4, after V lost 5 bases and J lost 1 base. Germline V gene data show CDR1 as MDHEN and CDR2 as SYDVKM. CDR3 sequence: CASSESSGRSYNEQFF. For the CDR3, the DNA is TGTGCCAGCAGTGAATCTAGCGGGAGGTCCTACAATGAGCAGTTCTTC.

V is TRBV7-8 and J is TRBJ2-7; the match to TRBD2 covers 7 bases. Germline V gene sequence: CDR1 SGHVS, CDR2 FQNEAQ. V shed 2 bases and J 4 bases; nucleotides not matched to a gene: 5. There are 14 residues in the CDR3. The CDR3 sequence: CASSLPLGGYEQYF. The CDR3 nucleotides read TGTGCCAGCAGCTTACCCCTGGGGGGGTACGAGCAGTACTTC. Filled out from reference TRBV7-8 and TRBJ2-7, the complete variable domain reads GAGVSQSPRYKVAKRGQDVALRCDPISGHVSLFWYQQALGQGPEFLTYFQNEAQLDKSGLPSDRFFAERPEGSVSTLKIQRTQQEDSAVYLCASSLPLGGYEQYFGPGTRLTVT.

The rearrangement links TRBV27 to TRBJ2-1; D might be TRBD2 (5 bases). The length of the CDR3 is 14 residues. The V end was cut by 9 bases, the J end by 9 bases, with 21 bases between. CDR1 and CDR2 from the germline V gene are MNHEY and SMNVEV (reference sequence). The CDR3 DNA reads TGTGCCAGTAGCCAAACCTCGGTGAGGGTTGAGCAGTTCTTC. Translated: CASSQTSVRVEQFF.

This clone has only a few counts. This sequence joins TRBV5-1 and TRBJ2-3, with a possible D match to TRBD1 (6 bases). The germline CDR1 and CDR2 sequences are SGHRS and YFSETQ. Trimming removed 1 base at V and 0 bases at J, with 12 bases between. This CDR3 spans 16 amino acids. The CDR3 DNA follows: TGCGCCAGCAGCTTGCGAGGGGGAAGGAGCACAGATACGCAGTATTTT. Amino acids: CASSLRGGRSTDTQYF.

The count of this clone is one. The rearrangement joins TRBV6-1 to TRBJ2-7; perhaps TRBD2 as D (7 bases). The germline CDR1 and CDR2 sequences are MNHNS and SASEGT. The length of the CDR3 is 14 residues. Trimming took 0 bases from V and 6 from J, leaving 12 bases between them. The CDR3 spells CASSEAGGGREQYF. As DNA, the CDR3 is TGTGCCAGCAGTGAAGCGGGAGGGGGACGCGAGCAGTACTTC.

The gene calls are TRBV11-2 and TRBJ2-7; perhaps TRBD1 as D (5 bases). CDR3 length: 13 amino acids. The ends were cut back, 4 bases at V and 0 bases at J, with 7 bases in the middle. Germline assignment: CDR1 SGHAT and CDR2 FQNNGV. CDR3 in DNA: TGTGCCAGCAGCTGGGGCAGCTCCTACGAGCAGTACTTC. Its translation: CASSWGSSYEQYF.

The rearrangement links TRBV19 to TRBJ1-5; 9 bases map to TRBD1. From germline, CDR1 is LNHDA and CDR2 SQIVND (reference sequence). The CDR3 has 16 residues. Trimming removed 7 bases from V and 0 bases from J; junction bases left unmatched: 7. The CDR3 protein is CASKGQGGYSNQPQHF. The CDR3 bases are TGTGCCAGTAAGGGACAGGGAGGTTATAGCAATCAGCCCCAGCATTTT.

By its share, this clone is large. This chain joins TRBV27 and TRBJ1-1; D remains ambiguous. The ends were cut back, 8 bases at V and 4 bases at J, with 11 bases in the middle. Germline CDR1 is MNHEY and CDR2 is SMNVEV (reference sequence). CDR3 length: 12 residues. The CDR3 nucleotides read TGTGCCAGCTTTAAATTGGCCACTGAAGCTTTCTTT. Translating gives CASFKLATEAFF.

This chain connects TRBV29-1 to TRBJ2-5; D not resolved. In germline, CDR1 is SQVTM, CDR2 ANQGSEA. The CDR3 spans 12 residues. The V and J ends lost 5 bases and 3 bases respectively, with 10 bases between them. The CDR3 region is CSVMGLEETQYF. The CDR3 DNA follows: TGCAGCGTTATGGGGTTAGAAGAGACCCAGTACTTC.

The chain carries TRBV19 and TRBJ2-1; D gene ambiguous. This CDR3 contains 14 residues. Trimming shortened V by 3 bases and J by 5 bases, and 11 bases separated the two germline ends. From germline, CDR1 is LNHDA and CDR2 SQIVND (reference sequence). Here the CDR3 DNA reads TGTGCCAGTAGTATGATGACGGTGAACAATGAGCAGTTCTTC. This encodes CASSMMTVNNEQFF.